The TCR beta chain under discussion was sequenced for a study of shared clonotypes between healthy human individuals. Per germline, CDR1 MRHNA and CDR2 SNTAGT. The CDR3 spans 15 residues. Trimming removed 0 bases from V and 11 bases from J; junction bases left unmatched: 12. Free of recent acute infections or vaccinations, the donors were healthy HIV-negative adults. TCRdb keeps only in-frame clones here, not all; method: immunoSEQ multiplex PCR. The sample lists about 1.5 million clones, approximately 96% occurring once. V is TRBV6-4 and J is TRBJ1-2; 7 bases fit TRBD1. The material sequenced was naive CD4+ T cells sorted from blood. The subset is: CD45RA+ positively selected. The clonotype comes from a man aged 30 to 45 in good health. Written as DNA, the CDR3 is TGTGCCAGCAGTGACTCGGCAGGGGGTGATTTCCTTTACACCTTC. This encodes CASSDSAGGDFLYTF.